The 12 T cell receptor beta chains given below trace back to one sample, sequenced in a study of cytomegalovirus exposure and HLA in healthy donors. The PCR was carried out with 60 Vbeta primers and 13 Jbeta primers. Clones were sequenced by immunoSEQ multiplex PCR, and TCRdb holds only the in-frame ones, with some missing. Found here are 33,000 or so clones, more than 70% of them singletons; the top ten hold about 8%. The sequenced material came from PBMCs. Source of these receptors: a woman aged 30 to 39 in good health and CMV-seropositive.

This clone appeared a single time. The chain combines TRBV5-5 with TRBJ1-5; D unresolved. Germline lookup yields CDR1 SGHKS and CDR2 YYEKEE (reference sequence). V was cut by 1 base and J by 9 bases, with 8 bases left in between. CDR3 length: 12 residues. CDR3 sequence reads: CASSLSSGPQHF. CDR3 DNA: TGTGCCAGCAGCTTGAGTTCGGGGCCCCAGCATTTT.

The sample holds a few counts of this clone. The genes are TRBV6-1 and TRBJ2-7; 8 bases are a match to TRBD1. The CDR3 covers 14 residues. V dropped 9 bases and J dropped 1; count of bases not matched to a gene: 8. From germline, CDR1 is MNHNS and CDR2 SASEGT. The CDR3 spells CASTTGARSYEQYF. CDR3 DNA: TGTGCCAGTACGACAGGGGCGCGATCCTACGAGCAGTACTTC.

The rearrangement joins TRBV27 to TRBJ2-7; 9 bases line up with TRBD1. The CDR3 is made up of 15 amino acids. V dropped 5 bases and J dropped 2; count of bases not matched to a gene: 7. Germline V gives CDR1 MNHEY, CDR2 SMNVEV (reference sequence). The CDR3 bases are TGTGCCAGCAGTAGACCCGGGACAGGGACCTACGAGCAGTACTTC. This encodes CASSRPGTGTYEQYF.

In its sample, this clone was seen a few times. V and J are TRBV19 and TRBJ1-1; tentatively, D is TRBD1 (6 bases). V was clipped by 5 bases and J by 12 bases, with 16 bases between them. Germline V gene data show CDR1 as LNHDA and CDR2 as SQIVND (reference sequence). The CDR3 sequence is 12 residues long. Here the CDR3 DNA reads TGTGCCAGTAGTTATCAGGGGCATTGGCCTTTCTTT. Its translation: CASSYQGHWPFF. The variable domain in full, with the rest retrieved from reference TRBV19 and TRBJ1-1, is DGGITQSPKYLFRKEGQNVTLSCEQNLNHDAMYWYRQDPGQGLRLIYYSQIVNDFQKGDIAEGYSVSREKKESFPLTVTSAQKNPTAFYLCASSYQGHWPFFGQGTRLTVV.

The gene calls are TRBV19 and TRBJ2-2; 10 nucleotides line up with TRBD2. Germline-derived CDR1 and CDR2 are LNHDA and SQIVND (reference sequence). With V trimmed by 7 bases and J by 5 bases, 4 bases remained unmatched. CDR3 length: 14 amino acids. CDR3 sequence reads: CASIGLAATGELFF. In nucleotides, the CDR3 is TGTGCCAGTATCGGACTAGCGGCAACCGGGGAGCTGTTTTTT.

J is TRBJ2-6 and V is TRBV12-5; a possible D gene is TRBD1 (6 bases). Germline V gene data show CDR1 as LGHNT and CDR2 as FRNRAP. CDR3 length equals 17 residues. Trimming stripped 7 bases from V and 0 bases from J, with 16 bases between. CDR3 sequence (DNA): TGTGCTAGTGCTCAATGGACAGTAAGCTCTGGGGCCAACGTCCTGACTTTC. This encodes CASAQWTVSSGANVLTF.

The CDR3 sequence: CASNHPLLAKTRYEQYF. The DNA for the CDR3 is TGTGCCAGCAACCATCCCCTACTAGCGAAGACGCGGTACGAGCAGTACTTC. The rearrangement joins TRBV28 to TRBJ2-7, with TRBD2 identical over 7 bases. The CDR3 runs to 17 residues. CDR1 MDHEN and CDR2 SYDVKM come from the germline V gene. The V segment lost 7 bases and the J segment 4 bases; nucleotides outside the gene matches: 19.

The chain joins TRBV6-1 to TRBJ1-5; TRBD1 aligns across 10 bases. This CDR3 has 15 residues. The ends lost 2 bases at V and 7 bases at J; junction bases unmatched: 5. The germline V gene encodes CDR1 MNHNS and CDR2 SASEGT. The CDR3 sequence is CASSETTGGGQPQHF. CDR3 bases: TGTGCCAGCAGTGAAACGACAGGGGGCGGGCAGCCCCAGCATTTT.

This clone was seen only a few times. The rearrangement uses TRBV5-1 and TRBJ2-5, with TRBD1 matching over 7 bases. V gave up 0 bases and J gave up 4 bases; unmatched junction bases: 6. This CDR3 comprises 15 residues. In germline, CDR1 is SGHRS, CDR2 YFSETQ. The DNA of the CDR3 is TGCGCCAGCAGCTTGGGACAGGGAAGAGGAGAGACCCAGTACTTC. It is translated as CASSLGQGRGETQYF.

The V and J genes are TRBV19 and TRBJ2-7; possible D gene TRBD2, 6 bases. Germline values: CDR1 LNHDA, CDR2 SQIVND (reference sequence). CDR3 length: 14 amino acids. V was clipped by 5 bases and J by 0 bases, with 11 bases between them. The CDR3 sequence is CASSPGLFSYEQYF. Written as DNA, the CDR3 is TGTGCCAGTAGTCCGGGACTGTTCTCCTACGAGCAGTACTTC.

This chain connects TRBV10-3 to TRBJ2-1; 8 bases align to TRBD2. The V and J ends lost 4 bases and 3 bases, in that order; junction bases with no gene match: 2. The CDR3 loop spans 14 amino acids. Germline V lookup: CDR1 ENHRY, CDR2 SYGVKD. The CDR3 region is CAISVSGSYNEQFF. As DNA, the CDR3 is TGTGCCATCAGTGTGAGCGGGAGCTACAATGAGCAGTTCTTC.

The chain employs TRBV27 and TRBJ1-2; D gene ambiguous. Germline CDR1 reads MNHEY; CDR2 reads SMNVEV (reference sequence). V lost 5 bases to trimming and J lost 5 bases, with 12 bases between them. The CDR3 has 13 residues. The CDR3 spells CASSAGEPYGYTF. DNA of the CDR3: TGTGCCAGCAGTGCCGGGGAACCGTATGGCTACACCTTC.